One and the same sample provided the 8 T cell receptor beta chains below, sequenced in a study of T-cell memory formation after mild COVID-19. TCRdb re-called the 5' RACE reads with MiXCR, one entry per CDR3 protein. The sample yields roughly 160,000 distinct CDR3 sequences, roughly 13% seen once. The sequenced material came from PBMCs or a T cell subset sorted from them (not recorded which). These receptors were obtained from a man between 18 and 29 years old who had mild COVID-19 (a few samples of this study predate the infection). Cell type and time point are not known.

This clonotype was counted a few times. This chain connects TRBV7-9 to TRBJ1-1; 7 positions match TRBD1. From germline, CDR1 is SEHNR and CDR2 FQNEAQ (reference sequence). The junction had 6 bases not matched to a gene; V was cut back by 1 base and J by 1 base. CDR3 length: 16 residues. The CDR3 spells CASSLEGGGENTEAFF. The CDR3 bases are TGTGCCAGCAGCTTAGAAGGGGGCGGAGAGAACACTGAAGCTTTCTTT.

The CDR3, as DNA: TGTGCCAGCTCACGCACCGGGCAGGGGGATCAGCCCCAGCATTTT. Translating gives CASSRTGQGDQPQHF. The gene calls are TRBV18 and TRBJ1-5; 7 positions match TRBD1. CDR1 and CDR2 (germline): KGHSH, LQKENI. The CDR3 is 15 residues long. The J segment lost 5 bases and the V segment lost 4 bases, leaving 8 bases of the junction unmatched.

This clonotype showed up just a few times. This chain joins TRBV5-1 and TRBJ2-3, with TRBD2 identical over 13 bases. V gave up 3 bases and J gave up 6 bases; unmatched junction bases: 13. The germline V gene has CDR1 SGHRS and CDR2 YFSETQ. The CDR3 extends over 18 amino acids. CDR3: CASSYAGTSGVLQDTQYF. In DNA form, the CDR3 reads TGCGCCAGCAGCTATGCCGGGACTAGCGGGGTACTCCAGGATACGCAGTATTTT.

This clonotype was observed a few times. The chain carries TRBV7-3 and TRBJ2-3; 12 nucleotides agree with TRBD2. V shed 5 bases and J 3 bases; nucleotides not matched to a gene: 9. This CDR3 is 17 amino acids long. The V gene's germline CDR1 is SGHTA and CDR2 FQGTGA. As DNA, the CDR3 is TGTGCCAGCAGCCCGCGACTAGCGGGGGATCGGACAGATACGCAGTATTTT. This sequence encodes CASSPRLAGDRTDTQYF. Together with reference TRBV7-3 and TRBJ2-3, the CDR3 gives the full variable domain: GAGVSQTPSNKVTEKGKYVELRCDPISGHTALYWYRQSLGQGPEFLIYFQGTGAADDSGLPNDRFFAVRPEGSVSTLKIQRTERGDSAVYLCASSPRLAGDRTDTQYFGPGTRLTVL.

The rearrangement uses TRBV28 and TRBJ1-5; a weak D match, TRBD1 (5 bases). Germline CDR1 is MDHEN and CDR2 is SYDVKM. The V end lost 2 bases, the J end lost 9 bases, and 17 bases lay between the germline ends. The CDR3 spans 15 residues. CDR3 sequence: CASSLLGAPLGPQHF. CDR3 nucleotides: TGTGCCAGCAGTTTACTCGGGGCTCCGCTTGGGCCCCAGCATTTT.

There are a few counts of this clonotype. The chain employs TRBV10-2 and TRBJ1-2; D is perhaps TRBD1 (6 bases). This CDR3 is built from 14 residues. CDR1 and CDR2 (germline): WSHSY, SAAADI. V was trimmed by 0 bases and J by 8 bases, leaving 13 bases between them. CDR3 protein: CASSESRQGLGYTF. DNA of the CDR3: TGCGCCAGCAGTGAGTCGAGGCAGGGGCTCGGCTACACCTTC.

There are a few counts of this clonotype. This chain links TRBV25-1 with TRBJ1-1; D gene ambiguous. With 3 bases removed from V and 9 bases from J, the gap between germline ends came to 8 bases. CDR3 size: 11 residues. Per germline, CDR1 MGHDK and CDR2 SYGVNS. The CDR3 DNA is TGTGCCAGCAGTGAGGGCGGAAAAGCTTTCTTT. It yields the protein CASSEGGKAFF.

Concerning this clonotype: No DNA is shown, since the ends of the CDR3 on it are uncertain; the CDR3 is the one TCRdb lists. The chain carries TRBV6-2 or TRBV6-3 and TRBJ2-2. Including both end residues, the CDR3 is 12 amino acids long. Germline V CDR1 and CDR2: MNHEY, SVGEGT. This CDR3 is CASSFGAGELFF.